This passage covers 23 T cell receptor beta chains from one sample sequenced in a study of blood T cell repertoires in COVID-19. Libraries were prepared by immunoSEQ multiplex PCR; TCRdb keeps only in-frame clonotypes and omits some of them. The table has about 210,000 clones, 65% to 85% seen once; the top ten hold roughly 13%. Source material: peripheral blood. The receptors were sampled from a human donor in a cohort sampled during active COVID-19.

This rearrangement joins TRBV4-1 to TRBJ2-1; 9 bases align to TRBD1. V shed 0 bases, J shed 7 bases, and the junction held 7 bases outside the gene matches. The CDR3 extends over 16 amino acids. The germline V gene encodes CDR1 MGHRA and CDR2 YSYEKL. This CDR3 is CASSQDLGTGSNEQFF. CDR3 DNA: TGCGCCAGCAGCCAAGATCTGGGGACAGGGAGTAATGAGCAGTTCTTC.

V and J are TRBV7-9 and TRBJ2-3; 7 positions match TRBD2. Germline V gene data show CDR1 as SEHNR and CDR2 as FQNEAQ (reference sequence). The CDR3 is 16 residues long. J was trimmed by 0 bases and V by 5 bases; bases with no gene match: 8. DNA of the CDR3: TGTGCCAGCAGCCTCGTGGGGGGGGTTAGCACAGATACGCAGTATTTT. It codes for CASSLVGGVSTDTQYF.

This clone was detected once. The chain joins TRBV3-1 (or the pseudogene TRBV3-2) to TRBJ2-5, with 7 bases identical to TRBD1. This CDR3 spans 14 amino acids. Losses at the gene ends were 5 bases for V and 5 bases for J; bases not matched to a gene: 8. Germline CDR1 LGHDT, CDR2 YNNKEL (reference sequence). In DNA form, the CDR3 reads TGTGCCAGCAGCTTTACAGGGGTCCGGGAGACCCAGTACTTC. It yields the protein CASSFTGVRETQYF.

V usage is TRBV28 and J usage is TRBJ2-7, with 9 bases matching TRBD1. V gave up 5 bases and J gave up 1 base; unmatched junction bases: 12. CDR3 length: 17 amino acids. Germline V CDR1 and CDR2: MDHEN, SYDVKM. The CDR3 is CASSTISPGQGSYEQYF. The CDR3 DNA reads TGTGCCAGCAGTACAATTTCTCCGGGACAGGGTTCCTACGAGCAGTACTTC.

The chain couples TRBV5-1 to TRBJ2-2; tentatively, D is TRBD2 (5 bases). Germline CDR1 reads SGHRS; CDR2 reads YFSETQ. V was cut by 3 bases and J by 4 bases, with 16 bases left in between. This CDR3 has 16 amino acids. The CDR3 sequence is CASSSGGGGSTGELFF. CDR3 in DNA: TGCGCCAGCAGCTCTGGAGGCGGAGGAAGCACCGGGGAGCTGTTTTTT.

J is TRBJ1-4 and V is TRBV9; TRBD1 is a possible D gene (6 bases). Germline assignment: CDR1 SGDLS and CDR2 YYNGEE. The CDR3 loop spans 14 amino acids. Trimming removed 0 bases at V and 8 bases at J, with 11 bases between. In DNA, the CDR3 is TGTGCCAGCAGCGTAGCAGGGGCCGAAGAAAAACTGTTTTTT. Its translation: CASSVAGAEEKLFF.

The V gene is TRBV24-1, the J gene TRBJ2-3; the match to TRBD2 covers 7 bases. This CDR3 region has 16 residues. Per germline, CDR1 KGHDR and CDR2 SFDVKD. J lost 0 bases, V lost 5 bases, and 7 bases had no gene match. CDR3 sequence reads: CATSAPGLFSTDTQYF. CDR3 nucleotides: TGTGCCACCAGTGCTCCGGGACTATTTAGCACAGATACGCAGTATTTT.

The chain joins TRBV20-1 to TRBJ1-5; D perhaps matches TRBD1 (6 bases). The CDR3 runs to 11 residues. Germline lookup yields CDR1 DFQATT and CDR2 SNEGSKA (reference sequence). Trimming removed 6 bases at V and 10 bases at J, with 13 bases between. This CDR3 reads CSAGQPLPQHF. The CDR3 DNA is TGCAGTGCAGGACAGCCCCTCCCCCAGCATTTT.

The chain joins TRBV18 to TRBJ1-2, with D unresolved. The CDR3 runs to 14 residues. Trimming stripped 2 bases from V and 8 bases from J, with 15 bases between. In germline, CDR1 is KGHSH, CDR2 LQKENI. CDR3 loop: CASSPGQHGWGYTF. CDR3 nucleotides: TGTGCCAGCTCACCAGGGCAGCATGGGTGGGGCTACACCTTC.

V gene TRBV27 combines with J gene TRBJ1-1; TRBD1 matches at 8 bases. V lost 6 bases to trimming and J lost 1 base; unmatched junction nucleotides: 7. The CDR3 sequence is 15 residues long. From germline, CDR1 is MNHEY and CDR2 SMNVEV (reference sequence). The CDR3: CASRLARGRNTEAFF. CDR3 DNA sequence: TGTGCCAGCAGGTTAGCCAGGGGGCGGAACACTGAAGCTTTCTTT.

The chain has TRBV28 and TRBJ1-1, with D possibly TRBD1 on 5 matching bases. Looked up from germline, CDR1 is MDHEN and CDR2 is SYDVKM. Trimming cost V 11 bases and J 4 bases, with 23 bases left between them. There are 15 residues in the CDR3. Written as DNA, the CDR3 is TGTGCCGCAGGAGTGTCGAGTCAAAGGGGCACTGAAGCTTTCTTT. Translated, it gives CAAGVSSQRGTEAFF.

V is TRBV2 and J is TRBJ2-2, with TRBD2 matching over 10 bases. This CDR3 has 17 amino acids. CDR1 SNHLY and CDR2 FYNNEI come from the germline V gene. Trimming cost V 6 bases and J 4 bases; bases outside gene matches: 11. The CDR3 DNA is TGTGCCAGCAGCCCCGGGCTAGCGGGAGCTTCCACCGGGGAGCTGTTTTTT. Translating it yields CASSPGLAGASTGELFF.

This clone has more than one count but fewer than ten. The rearrangement uses TRBV5-4 and TRBJ2-3; the D gene is possibly TRBD2 (7 bases). This CDR3 is built from 16 residues. V lost 6 bases to trimming and J lost 2 bases, with 19 bases between them. The germline CDR1 and CDR2 sequences are SGHNT and YYREEE (reference sequence). CDR3 amino acids: CASTSWGRGITDTQYF. In DNA form, the CDR3 reads TGTGCCAGCACCTCTTGGGGGCGGGGGATCACAGATACGCAGTATTTT.

The chain has TRBV7-9 and TRBJ1-1; TRBD1 matches at 9 bases. Trimming removed 5 bases from V and 0 bases from J; junction bases left unmatched: 7. The CDR3 totals 16 residues. Germline loops: CDR1 SEHNR, CDR2 FQNEAQ (reference sequence). The CDR3 bases are TGTGCCAGCAGCACCGGACAGGGGCGAATGAACACTGAAGCTTTCTTT. Translated: CASSTGQGRMNTEAFF. Together with reference TRBV7-9 and TRBJ1-1, the CDR3 gives the full variable domain: DTGVSQNPRHKITKRGQNVTFRCDPISEHNRLYWYRQTLGQGPEFLTYFQNEAQLEKSRLLSDRFSAERPKGSFSTLEIQRTEQGDSAMYLCASSTGQGRMNTEAFFGQGTRLTVV.

The chain employs TRBV3-1 (or the pseudogene TRBV3-2) and TRBJ2-7, with 7 nucleotides matching TRBD2. V shed 0 bases and J 5 bases; nucleotides not matched to a gene: 4. CDR1 and CDR2 (germline): LGHDT, YNNKEL (reference sequence). This CDR3 has 14 residues. The DNA for the CDR3 is TGTGCCAGCAGCCAAGAGGGGGGGACGAACGAGCAGTACTTC. It codes for CASSQEGGTNEQYF.

A single count supports this clone. This chain uses TRBV5-6 with TRBJ2-5; 7 bases fit TRBD2. Germline trimming cut 5 bases from V and 4 bases from J; bases unmatched to any gene: 2. Germline V CDR1 and CDR2: SGHDT, YYEEEE. The length of the CDR3 is 12 residues. CDR3 protein: CASRRGRETQYF. The CDR3 DNA sequence: TGTGCCAGCAGACGCGGGAGAGAGACCCAGTACTTC.

The rearrangement joins TRBV9 to TRBJ1-2, with no clear D. Trimming left V 4 bases short and J 4 bases short, with 17 bases between. Germline CDR1 and CDR2: SGDLS and YYNGEE. This CDR3 region has 15 residues. CDR3 DNA sequence: TGTGCCAGCAGCCCTACCCCAACCCAACTCTATGGCTACACCTTC. Encoded protein: CASSPTPTQLYGYTF.

J is TRBJ2-7 and V is TRBV7-2; 7 nucleotides match TRBD2. Germline CDR1 is SGHTA and CDR2 is FQGNSA. V lost 8 bases and J lost 2; bases outside the gene matches: 9. The CDR3 consists of 14 residues. CDR3 in amino acids: CASLGSGAPYEQYF. The CDR3 DNA sequence: TGTGCCAGCTTGGGGAGCGGGGCCCCCTACGAGCAGTACTTC.

This chain joins TRBV9 and TRBJ2-7, with D maybe TRBD2 (7 bases). CDR3 length: 14 residues. The V and J ends lost 4 bases and 4 bases respectively, with 15 bases between them. In germline, CDR1 is SGDLS, CDR2 YYNGEE. The chain's CDR3 is CASSPGGAEYEQYF. CDR3 in DNA: TGTGCCAGCAGCCCTGGGGGGGCAGAGTACGAGCAGTACTTC.

The chain couples TRBV6-5 to TRBJ1-3, with TRBD1 matching over 9 bases. The CDR3 contains 15 residues. The germline CDR1 and CDR2 sequences are MNHEY and SVGAGI. V lost 7 bases to trimming and J lost 0 bases; unmatched junction nucleotides: 4. Written as DNA, the CDR3 is TGTGCCAGCACCCGGACAGGGGACTCTGGAAACACCATATATTTT. This gives the protein CASTRTGDSGNTIYF.

V is TRBV28 and J is TRBJ1-4, with no clear D. CDR3 length equals 15 residues. Germline values: CDR1 MDHEN, CDR2 SYDVKM. V was clipped by 6 bases and J by 2 bases, with 13 bases between them. In nucleotides, the CDR3 is TGTGCCAGCAGAGCGGTGGAGAGGACTAATGAAAAACTGTTTTTT. Its translation is CASRAVERTNEKLFF. Looking up the rest from reference TRBV28 and TRBJ1-4 gives the full variable domain: DVKVTQSSRYLVKRTGEKVFLECVQDMDHENMFWYRQDPGLGLRLIYFSYDVKMKEKGDIPEGYSVSREKKERFSLILESASTNQTSMYLCASRAVERTNEKLFFGSGTQLSVL.

There are a few counts of this clone. The V gene is TRBV27, the J gene TRBJ2-5; 7 nucleotides line up with TRBD1. This CDR3 has 13 amino acids. V gave up 8 bases and J gave up 7 bases; unmatched junction bases: 10. Germline V CDR1 and CDR2: MNHEY, SMNVEV (reference sequence). Here the CDR3 reads CASREGTEATQYF. Written as DNA, the CDR3 is TGTGCCAGCCGGGAAGGGACAGAGGCGACCCAGTACTTC.

V is TRBV28 and J is TRBJ2-1, with TRBD2 identical over 14 bases. Germline V gene sequence: CDR1 MDHEN, CDR2 SYDVKM. J was trimmed by 6 bases and V by 3 bases; bases with no gene match: 1. The CDR3 has 15 amino acids. DNA of the CDR3: TGTGCCAGCAGTTTGACTAGCGGGAGGGCCAATGAGCAGTTCTTC. Translation: CASSLTSGRANEQFF.